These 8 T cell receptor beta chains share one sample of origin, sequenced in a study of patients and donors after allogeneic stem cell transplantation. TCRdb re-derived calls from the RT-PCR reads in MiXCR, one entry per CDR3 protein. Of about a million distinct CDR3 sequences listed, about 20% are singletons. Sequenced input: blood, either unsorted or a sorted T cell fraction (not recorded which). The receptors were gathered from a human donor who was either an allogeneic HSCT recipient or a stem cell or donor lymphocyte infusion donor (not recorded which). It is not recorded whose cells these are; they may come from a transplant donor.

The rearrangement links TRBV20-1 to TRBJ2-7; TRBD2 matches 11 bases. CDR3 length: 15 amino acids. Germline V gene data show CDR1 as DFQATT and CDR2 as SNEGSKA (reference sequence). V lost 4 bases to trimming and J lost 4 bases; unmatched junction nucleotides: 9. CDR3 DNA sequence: TGCAGTGCTATCAAGACTAGCGGGAAACCTTACGAGCAGTACTTC. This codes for CSAIKTSGKPYEQYF.

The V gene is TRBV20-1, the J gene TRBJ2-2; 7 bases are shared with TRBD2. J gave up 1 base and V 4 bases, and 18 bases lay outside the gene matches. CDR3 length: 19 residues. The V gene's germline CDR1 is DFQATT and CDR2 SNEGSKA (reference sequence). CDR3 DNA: TGCAGTGCTATGGCCCCCAGCCGCAGCGGGGCGCTGAACACCGGGGAGCTGTTTTTT. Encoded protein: CSAMAPSRSGALNTGELFF.

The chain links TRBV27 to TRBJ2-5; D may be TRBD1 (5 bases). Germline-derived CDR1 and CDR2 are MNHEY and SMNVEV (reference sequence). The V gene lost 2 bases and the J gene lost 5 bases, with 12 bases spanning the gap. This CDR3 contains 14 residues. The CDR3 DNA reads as TGTGCCAGCAGTTTAGGGGCGTCTAGTGAGACCCAGTACTTC. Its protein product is CASSLGASSETQYF.

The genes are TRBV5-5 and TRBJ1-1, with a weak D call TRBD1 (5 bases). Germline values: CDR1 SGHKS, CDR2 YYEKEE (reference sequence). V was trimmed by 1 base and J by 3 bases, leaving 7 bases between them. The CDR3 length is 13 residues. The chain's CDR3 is CASSLWGYTEAFF. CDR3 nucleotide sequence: TGTGCCAGCAGCTTGTGGGGGTACACTGAAGCTTTCTTT.

CDR3 coding DNA: TGTGCCAGCAGTTCCGCGGGGGCCCTCCCCTCCTACGAGCAGTACTTC. It encodes CASSSAGALPSYEQYF. The chain links TRBV12-3 or TRBV12-4 to TRBJ2-7; D perhaps matches TRBD2 (7 bases). The V gene lost 4 bases and the J gene lost 0 bases, with 16 bases spanning the gap. This CDR3 region has 16 residues.

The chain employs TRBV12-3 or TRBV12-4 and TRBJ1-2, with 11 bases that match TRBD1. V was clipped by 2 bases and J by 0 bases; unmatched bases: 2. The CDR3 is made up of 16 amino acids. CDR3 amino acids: CASSLKGQGANYGYTF. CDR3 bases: TGTGCCAGCAGTTTAAAGGGACAGGGGGCTAACTATGGCTACACCTTC.

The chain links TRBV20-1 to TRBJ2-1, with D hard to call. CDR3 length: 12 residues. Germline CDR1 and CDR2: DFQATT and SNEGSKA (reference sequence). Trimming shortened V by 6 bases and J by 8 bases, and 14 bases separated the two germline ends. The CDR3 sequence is CSARRRNHEQFF. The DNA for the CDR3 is TGCAGTGCCCGGAGACGGAACCATGAGCAGTTCTTC.

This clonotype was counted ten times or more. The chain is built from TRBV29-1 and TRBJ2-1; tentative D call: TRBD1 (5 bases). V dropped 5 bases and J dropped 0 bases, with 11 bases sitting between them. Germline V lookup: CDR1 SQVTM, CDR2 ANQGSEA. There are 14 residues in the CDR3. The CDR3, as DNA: TGCAGCGTTAAAGGGGCGATCTCCTACAATGAGCAGTTCTTC. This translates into CSVKGAISYNEQFF.